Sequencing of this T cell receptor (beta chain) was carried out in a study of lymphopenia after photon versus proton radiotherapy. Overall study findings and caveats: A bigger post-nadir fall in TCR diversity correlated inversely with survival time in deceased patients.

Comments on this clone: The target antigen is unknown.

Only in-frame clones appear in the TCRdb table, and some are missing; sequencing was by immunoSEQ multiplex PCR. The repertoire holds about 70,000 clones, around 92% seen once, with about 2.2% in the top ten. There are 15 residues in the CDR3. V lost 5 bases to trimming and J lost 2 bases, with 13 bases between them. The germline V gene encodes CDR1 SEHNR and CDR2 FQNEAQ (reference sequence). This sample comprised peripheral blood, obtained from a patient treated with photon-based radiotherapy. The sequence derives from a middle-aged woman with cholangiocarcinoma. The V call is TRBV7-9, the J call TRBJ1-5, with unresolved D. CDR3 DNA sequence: TGTGCCAGCAGCCCCCAATACGGGGGCAATCAGCCCCAGCATTTT. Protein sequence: CASSPQYGGNQPQHF.